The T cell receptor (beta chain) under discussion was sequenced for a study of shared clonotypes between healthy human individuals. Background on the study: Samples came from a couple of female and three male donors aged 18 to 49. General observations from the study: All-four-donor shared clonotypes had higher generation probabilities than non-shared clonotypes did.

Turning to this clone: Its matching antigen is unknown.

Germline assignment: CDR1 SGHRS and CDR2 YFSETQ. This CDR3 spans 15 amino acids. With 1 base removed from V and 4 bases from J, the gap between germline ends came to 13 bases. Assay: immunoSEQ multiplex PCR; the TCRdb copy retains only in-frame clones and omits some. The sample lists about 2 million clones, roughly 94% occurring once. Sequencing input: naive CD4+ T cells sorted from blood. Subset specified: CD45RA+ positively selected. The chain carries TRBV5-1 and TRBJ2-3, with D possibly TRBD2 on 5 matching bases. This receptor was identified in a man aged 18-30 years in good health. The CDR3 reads CASSLFGIGSDTQYF. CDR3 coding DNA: TGCGCCAGCAGCTTGTTCGGGATAGGTTCAGATACGCAGTATTTT.